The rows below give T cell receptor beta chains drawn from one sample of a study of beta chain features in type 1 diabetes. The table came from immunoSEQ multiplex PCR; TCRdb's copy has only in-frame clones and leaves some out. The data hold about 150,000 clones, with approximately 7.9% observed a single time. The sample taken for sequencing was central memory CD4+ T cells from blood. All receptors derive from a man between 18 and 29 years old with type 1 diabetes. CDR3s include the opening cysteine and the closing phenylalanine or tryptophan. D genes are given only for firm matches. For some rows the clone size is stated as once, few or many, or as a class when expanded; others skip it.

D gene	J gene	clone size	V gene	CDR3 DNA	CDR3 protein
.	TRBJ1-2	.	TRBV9	TGTGCCAGTGACAGGTGGGGTAACTATGGCTACACCTTC	CASDRWGNYGYTF
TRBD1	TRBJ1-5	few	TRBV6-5	TGTGCCAGCAGTTACCGTTACAGGGGAGGACAGCCCCAGCATTTT	CASSYRYRGGQPQHF
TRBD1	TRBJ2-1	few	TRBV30	TGTGCCTGGAGTGGGGGGGACAGGTACAATGCGCAGTTCTTC	CAWSGGDRYNAQFF
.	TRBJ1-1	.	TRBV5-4	TGTGCCAGCAGCTCCTCCCGAGGTGGGGCGATGAACACTGAAGCTTTCTTT	CASSSSRGGAMNTEAFF
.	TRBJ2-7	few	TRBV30	TGTGCCTGGAGTGCATCAGTGAGGAACGAGCAGTACTTC	CAWSASVRNEQYF
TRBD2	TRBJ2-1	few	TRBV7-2	TGTGCCAGCAGCCCCAGCGGGAGGGCCGTCGGTGAGCAGTTCTTC	CASSPSGRAVGEQFF
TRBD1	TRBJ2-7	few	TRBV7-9	TGTGCCAGCAGCAGACAGGGGGACTCCTACGAGCAGTACTTC	CASSRQGDSYEQYF
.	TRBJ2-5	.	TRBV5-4	TGTGCCAGCAGCCTCCTGGACCTGGGGGGAGAGACCCAGTACTTC	CASSLLDLGGETQYF
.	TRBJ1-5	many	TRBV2	TGTGCCAGCGGACAACAGACTCCGTTTCAGCCCCAGCATTTT	CASGQQTPFQPQHF
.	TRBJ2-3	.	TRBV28	TGTGCCAGCAGTTTAGGAGGCAGCGGCACAGATACGCAGTATTTT	CASSLGGSGTDTQYF
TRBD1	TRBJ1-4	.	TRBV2	TGTGCCAGCCTCCAGGGGGATGAAAAACTGTTTTTT	CASLQGDEKLFF
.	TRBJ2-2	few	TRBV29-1	TGCAGCGGCGCCGGGAACACCGGGGAGCTGTTTTTT	CSGAGNTGELFF
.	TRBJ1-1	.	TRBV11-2	TGTGCCAGCAGCTTACCAGGTTGGAACACTGAAGCTTTCTTT	CASSLPGWNTEAFF
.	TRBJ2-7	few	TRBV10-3	TGTGCCATCAGTGAGTGGAACAGTAGTGGCGAGCAGTACTTC	CAISEWNSSGEQYF
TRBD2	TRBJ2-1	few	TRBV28	TGTGCCAGCAGTTCCCTATCTAGCGGGAGTTTCAATGAGCAGTTCTTC	CASSSLSSGSFNEQFF
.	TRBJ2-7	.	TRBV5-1	TGCGCCAGCAGCCCCGCCGACTTGGGCTACGAGCAGTACTTC	CASSPADLGYEQYF
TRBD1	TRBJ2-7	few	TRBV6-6	TGTGCCAGCAGTAAACCGGGACAGGGCTACTACGAGCAGTACTTC	CASSKPGQGYYEQYF
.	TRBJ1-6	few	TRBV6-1	TGTGCCAGCAGTGAGAGCGTAGGGGCACCCCTCCACTTT	CASSESVGAPLHF
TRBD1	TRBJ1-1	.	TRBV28	TGTGCCAGCAGTTTTCTACGGACAGGGGCAACTGAAGCTTTCTTT	CASSFLRTGATEAFF
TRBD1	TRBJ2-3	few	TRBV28	TGTGCCAGCAGTTTTGGTACAGGGGAGATTCTGGGTACGCAGTATTTT	CASSFGTGEILGTQYF
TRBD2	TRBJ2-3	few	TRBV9	TGTGCCAGCAGCGTAGGTCGGCGGGGGGTCACAGATACGCAGTATTTT	CASSVGRRGVTDTQYF
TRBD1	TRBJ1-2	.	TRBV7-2	TGTGCCAGCAGCTTAGCTAGGACAGGGGCTGGTGGCTACACCTTC	CASSLARTGAGGYTF
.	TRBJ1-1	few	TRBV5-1	TGCGCCAGCATCCCACAGGGAGAAGTCACTGAAGCTTTCTTT	CASIPQGEVTEAFF
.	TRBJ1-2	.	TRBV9	TGTGCCAGCAGCGGATCAATACACGAGGCCTCAAACTATGGCTACACCTTC	CASSGSIHEASNYGYTF
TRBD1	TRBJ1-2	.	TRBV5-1	TGCGCCAGCAGCTTTACAGGGGGCGTGAACTATGGCTACACCTTC	CASSFTGGVNYGYTF
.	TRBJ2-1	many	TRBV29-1	TGCAGCGTTGGAACCGGACAGTCGAGCTCCTACAATGAGCAGTTCTTC	CSVGTGQSSSYNEQFF
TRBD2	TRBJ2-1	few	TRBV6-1	TGTGCCAGCGCTGAGCAAGCGGGAGGTGACAATGAGCAGTTCTTC	CASAEQAGGDNEQFF
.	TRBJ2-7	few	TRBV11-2	TGTGCCAGCAGCTTCCAGGGATACGAGCAGTACTTC	CASSFQGYEQYF
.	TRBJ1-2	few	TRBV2	TGTGCCAGCAGTGAGGAGCGGGGAGGGGGCTACACCTTC	CASSEERGGGYTF
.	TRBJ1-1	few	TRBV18	TGTGCCAGCTCCCAGGGTCCAGAAACTGAAGCTTTCTTT	CASSQGPETEAFF
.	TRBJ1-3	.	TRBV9	TGTGCCAGCAGCCCCCGGGGGGGAAGTTATGGAAACACCATATATTTT	CASSPRGGSYGNTIYF
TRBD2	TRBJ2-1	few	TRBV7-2	TGTGCCAGCAGGGCAACTAGCGGGGGGCCCAATGAGCAGTTCTTC	CASRATSGGPNEQFF
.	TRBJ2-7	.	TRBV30	TGTGCCTGTCAACTTACCTACGAGCAGTACTTC	CACQLTYEQYF
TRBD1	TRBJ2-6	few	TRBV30	TGTGCCTGGGAAAGACAGGGTGTCTCTGGGGCCAACGTCCTGACTTTC	CAWERQGVSGANVLTF
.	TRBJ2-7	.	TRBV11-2	TGTGCCAGCACCACTATGGGCGAGCAGTACTTC	CASTTMGEQYF
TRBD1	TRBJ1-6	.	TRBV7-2	TGTGCCAGCAGCTTAGCGCTTTTTGCCGGGACAGATAATTCACCCCTCCACTTT	CASSLALFAGTDNSPLHF
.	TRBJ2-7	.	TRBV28	TGTGCCAGCAGGAAGGATAGCGTCTACGAGCAGTACTTC	CASRKDSVYEQYF
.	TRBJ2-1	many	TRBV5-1	TGCGCCAGCACCCGACTAGGATCGGGGAATGAGCAGTTCTTC	CASTRLGSGNEQFF
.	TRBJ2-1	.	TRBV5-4	TGTGCCAGCAGCTTTAGAAATGAGCAGTTCTTC	CASSFRNEQFF
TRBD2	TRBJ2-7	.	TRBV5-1	TGCGCCAGCAGCTTGGCTCGACTAGCGGGACGAGGCGAGCAGTACTTC	CASSLARLAGRGEQYF
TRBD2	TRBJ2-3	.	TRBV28	TGTGCCAGCATTGAGGACGGGAGGGCCTCAGATACGCAGTATTTT	CASIEDGRASDTQYF
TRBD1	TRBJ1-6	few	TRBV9	TGTGCCAGCAGCACAAACACCGGGACAGTCATAAATTCACCCCTCCACTTT	CASSTNTGTVINSPLHF
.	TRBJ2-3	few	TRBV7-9	TGTGCCAGCAGCCCTCGGGACCAATCAGGGCCAGGGGCGCAGTATTTT	CASSPRDQSGPGAQYF
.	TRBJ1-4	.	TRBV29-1	TGCAGCGTCGAGGGTAATGAAAAACTGTTTTTT	CSVEGNEKLFF
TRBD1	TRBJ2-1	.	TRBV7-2	TGTGCCAGCAGCCCAGGGGGCTACAATGAGCAGTTCTTC	CASSPGGYNEQFF
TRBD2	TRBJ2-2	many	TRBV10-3	TGTGCCATCAGTGACGTTGGGACTACTTTCGGGGAGCTGTTTTTT	CAISDVGTTFGELFF